This TCR beta chain was obtained from a study of CD8 T cells in Susac syndrome. Germline V lookup: CDR1 GTSNPN, CDR2 SVGIG (reference sequence). The CDR3 sequence is 13 residues long. The V gene lost 4 bases and the J gene lost 5 bases, with 12 bases spanning the gap. An input of roughly 0.5 to 1 ug of RNA was subjected to reverse transcription using random hexamers. TCRdb recomputed calls from the immunoSEQ multiplex PCR reads with MiXCR, one row per CDR3 protein. The table lists 150,000 to 200,000 distinct CDR3 sequences, 94% of them singletons. This clonotype was detected only once. The multiple sclerosis control group comprised treatment-naive patients with stable or active relapsing-remitting disease.

This chain uses TRBV30 with TRBJ1-3, with D unresolved. Sequenced: CD4+ T cells from PBMCs. The sequence was collected from a human donor with multiple sclerosis. DNA of the CDR3: TGTGCCTGGACTAAGGTTCCCCGAAACACCATATATTTT. Encoded protein: CAWTKVPRNTIYF. The full variable domain, completed using reference TRBV30 and TRBJ1-3, is SQTIHQWPATLVQPVGSPLSLECTVEGTSNPNLYWYRQAAGRGLQLLFYSVGIGQISSEVPQNLSASRPQDRQFILSSKKLLLSDSGFYLCAWTKVPRNTIYFGEGSWLTVV.